These 27 T cell receptor beta chains share one sample of origin, sequenced in a study of blood T cell repertoires in COVID-19. Repertoires were generated with immunoSEQ multiplex PCR, while TCRdb's copy carries only in-frame clones and drops some. The table shows some 99,000 clones, with about 87% occurring only once. The sequencing input was peripheral blood. The receptors shown here come from a woman between 45 and 60 years old with acute or convalescent COVID-19.

The V and J genes are TRBV19 and TRBJ1-2; D is unresolved. Germline V gene data show CDR1 as LNHDA and CDR2 as SQIVND (reference sequence). Trimming shortened V by 6 bases and J by 4 bases, and 15 bases separated the two germline ends. The CDR3 sequence is 14 residues long. The CDR3 is CASSPYSNSYGYTF. In DNA form, the CDR3 reads TGTGCCAGTAGCCCATACAGCAACTCCTATGGCTACACCTTC.

V is TRBV11-2 and J is TRBJ1-3, with 7 bases fitting TRBD1. V dropped 3 bases and J dropped 10; count of bases not matched to a gene: 6. From germline, CDR1 is SGHAT and CDR2 FQNNGV. This CDR3 spans 13 amino acids. CDR3 loop: CASSFGIRGTIYF. In nucleotides, the CDR3 is TGTGCCAGCAGCTTCGGTATCAGGGGGACCATATATTTT.

Worth noting for this clone: The sample carries other DNA sequences with the same CDR3. The chain joins TRBV18 to TRBJ1-1, with a tentative D call TRBD1 (5 bases). Germline V gene lookup returns CDR1 KGHSH and CDR2 LQKENI. The CDR3 runs 13 residues. Trimming cost V 3 bases and J 1 base, with 6 bases left between them. CDR3 in amino acids: CASSPGGNTEAFF. DNA for the CDR3: TGTGCCAGCTCACCGGGGGGGAACACTGAAGCTTTCTTT. Filled out from reference TRBV18 and TRBJ1-1, the complete variable domain reads NAGVMQNPRHLVRRRGQEARLRCSPMKGHSHVYWYRQLPEEGLKFMVYLQKENIIDESGMPKERFSAEFPKEGPSILRIQQVVRGDSAAYFCASSPGGNTEAFFGQGTRLTVV.

The chain links TRBV3-1 (or the pseudogene TRBV3-2) to TRBJ2-3; 11 bases fit TRBD2. CDR1 LGHDT and CDR2 YNNKEL come from the germline V gene (reference sequence). The CDR3 has 16 residues. Trimming at V came to 3 bases and at J to 5 bases, leaving 7 bases not matched to a gene. CDR3 DNA: TGTGCCAGCAGCCAGATTAGCGGGGGGGCCAGAGATACGCAGTATTTT. Encoded protein: CASSQISGGARDTQYF.

V is TRBV7-9 and J is TRBJ1-2, with D possibly TRBD1 on 6 matching bases. V was shortened by 3 bases and J by 8 bases, with 13 bases between the two germline ends. Germline-derived CDR1 and CDR2 are SEHNR and FQNEAQ (reference sequence). The CDR3 extends over 13 amino acids. CDR3 loop: CASSFSSQGGYTF. As DNA, the CDR3 is TGTGCCAGCAGCTTCAGTTCCCAGGGGGGCTACACCTTC.

This clone occurred once. The chain links TRBV5-8 to TRBJ2-1; 8 nucleotides agree with TRBD2. The CDR3 is made up of 19 amino acids. The V gene end was trimmed by 0 bases and the J gene end by 0 bases; junction bases not matched to a gene: 11. Germline CDR1 SGHTS, CDR2 YDEGEE. The CDR3 reads CASSLVRGGRLGSYNEQFF. In DNA, the CDR3 is TGTGCCAGCAGCTTGGTACGGGGGGGCCGGCTCGGCTCCTACAATGAGCAGTTCTTC.

V and J are TRBV14 and TRBJ2-2, with 9 bases that match TRBD1. This CDR3 spans 15 amino acids. The V gene's germline CDR1 is SGHDN and CDR2 FVKESK. V was clipped by 4 bases and J by 6 bases; unmatched bases: 6. CDR3 protein: CASSPSTGGSGELFF. CDR3 DNA: TGTGCCAGCAGCCCCTCGACAGGGGGTTCCGGGGAGCTGTTTTTT.

The rearrangement joins TRBV5-5 to TRBJ2-2, with a possible D match to TRBD1 (6 bases). This CDR3 region has 14 residues. Germline CDR1 SGHKS, CDR2 YYEKEE (reference sequence). V lost 6 bases, J lost 3 bases, and 12 bases lay in between. The CDR3 reads CASMVQGDTGELFF. The CDR3 DNA reads as TGTGCCAGCATGGTACAGGGTGACACCGGGGAGCTGTTTTTT.

The chain combines TRBV29-1 with TRBJ1-3; D is uncertain. The CDR3 is 12 residues long. The ends were cut back, 6 bases at V and 4 bases at J, with 10 bases in the middle. Germline CDR1 and CDR2: SQVTM and ANQGSEA. CDR3 sequence reads: CSVLGRGNTIYF. The DNA of the CDR3 is TGCAGCGTCCTTGGGAGGGGAAACACCATATATTTT.

The genes are TRBV10-3 and TRBJ2-3; the match to TRBD2 covers 10 bases. CDR3 length equals 14 residues. Per germline, CDR1 ENHRY and CDR2 SYGVKD. V trimming: 6 bases; J trimming: 4 bases; junction bases outside the gene matches: 4. Here the CDR3 DNA reads TGTGCCATCAGCGGGACTAGCGTCCCAGATACGCAGTATTTT. This translates into CAISGTSVPDTQYF.

The chain is built from TRBV3-1 (or the pseudogene TRBV3-2) and TRBJ2-7, with TRBD2 identical over 10 bases. The V gene's germline CDR1 is LGHDT and CDR2 YNNKEL (reference sequence). CDR3 length: 16 amino acids. The V and J ends lost 2 bases and 4 bases, in that order; junction bases with no gene match: 8. The CDR3 nucleotides are TGTGCCAGCAGCCAACATATCACTAGCGGGGAGTACGAGCAGTACTTC. It specifies CASSQHITSGEYEQYF.

The chain is built from TRBV6-1 and TRBJ1-1; 9 bases align to TRBD1. From germline, CDR1 is MNHNS and CDR2 SASEGT. CDR3 length: 16 residues. V shed 2 bases, J shed 4 bases, and the junction held 8 bases outside the gene matches. Here the CDR3 reads CASSERDRVLGTEAFF. The CDR3 bases are TGTGCCAGCAGTGAACGGGACAGGGTTTTGGGCACTGAAGCTTTCTTT.

V gene TRBV19 combines with J gene TRBJ1-1, with 8 nucleotides matching TRBD1. The CDR3 is 12 amino acids. Losses at the gene ends were 7 bases for V and 7 bases for J; bases not matched to a gene: 5. CDR1 is LNHDA, CDR2 SQIVND, per germline (reference sequence). The CDR3 protein is CASNNDRGEAFF. The CDR3 DNA reads TGTGCCAGTAATAACGACAGGGGTGAAGCTTTCTTT. The whole variable domain, remainder taken from reference TRBV19 and TRBJ1-1, is DGGITQSPKYLFRKEGQNVTLSCEQNLNHDAMYWYRQDPGQGLRLIYYSQIVNDFQKGDIAEGYSVSREKKESFPLTVTSAQKNPTAFYLCASNNDRGEAFFGQGTRLTVV.

The gene calls are TRBV5-1 and TRBJ1-4; 9 bases align to TRBD1. Germline CDR1 and CDR2: SGHRS and YFSETQ. V lost 4 bases, J lost 1 base, and 2 bases stayed unmatched. The CDR3 is 15 amino acids. CDR3 amino acids: CASSPGQGTNEKLFF. CDR3 DNA sequence: TGCGCCAGCAGCCCGGGACAGGGAACTAATGAAAAACTGTTTTTT.

The chain carries TRBV2 and TRBJ1-2, with TRBD1 matching over 10 bases. Germline lookup yields CDR1 SNHLY and CDR2 FYNNEI. The ends lost 6 bases at V and 3 bases at J; junction bases unmatched: 7. There are 15 residues in the CDR3. The CDR3 nucleotides are TGTGCCAGCAGGGATAGGGACAGGGGCGACTATGGCTACACCTTC. It yields the protein CASRDRDRGDYGYTF.

The chain has TRBV6-1 and TRBJ1-2, with 8 bases that match TRBD1. The trim removed 0 bases at V and 1 base at J, leaving 10 bases unmatched. Germline values: CDR1 MNHNS, CDR2 SASEGT. The CDR3 extends over 18 amino acids. CDR3 coding DNA: TGTGCCAGCAGTGAAGCGTGGGGGGGGACAGGCGTTAACTATGGCTACACCTTC. It encodes CASSEAWGGTGVNYGYTF.

The chain joins TRBV5-1 to TRBJ1-3; no firm D call. V dropped 0 bases and J dropped 4 bases, with 5 bases sitting between them. Germline values: CDR1 SGHRS, CDR2 YFSETQ. This CDR3 comprises 13 residues. CDR3 in DNA: TGCGCCAGCAGCTTGGGAGGGGGAAACACCATATATTTT. This sequence encodes CASSLGGGNTIYF.

This clone was detected once. This rearrangement joins TRBV28 to TRBJ2-3; TRBD1 matches 10 bases. The CDR3 has 16 residues. J gave up 3 bases and V 8 bases, and 11 bases lay outside the gene matches. Germline CDR1 reads MDHEN; CDR2 reads SYDVKM. The CDR3 loop is CASHRAGQGGTDTQYF. CDR3 sequence (DNA): TGTGCCAGCCATCGGGCTGGACAGGGGGGAACAGATACGCAGTATTTT.

This clone has just one count. V gene TRBV5-1 combines with J gene TRBJ2-1; 7 nucleotides line up with TRBD1. Germline CDR1 and CDR2: SGHRS and YFSETQ. After removal of 2 bases from V and 5 bases from J, the junction contained 13 bases not matched to a gene. This CDR3 comprises 17 residues. In nucleotides, the CDR3 is TGCGCCAGCAGCTTAATAGCAGGGGGTACCATGAACAATGAGCAGTTCTTC. Translated: CASSLIAGGTMNNEQFF.

The V and J genes are TRBV6-6 and TRBJ2-1; maybe TRBD1 (6 bases). CDR1 is MNHNY, CDR2 SVGAGI, per germline (reference sequence). Trimming removed 6 bases at V and 4 bases at J, with 16 bases between. The CDR3 length is 15 residues. The CDR3 loop is CASSRRGGGYNEQFF. The CDR3 coding sequence is TGTGCCAGCAGCCGGCGAGGGGGTGGGTACAATGAGCAGTTCTTC.

The rearrangement joins TRBV30 to TRBJ1-1, with D perhaps TRBD1 (6 bases). CDR3 length: 11 residues. The V end was cut by 2 bases, the J end by 7 bases, with 8 bases between. CDR1 and CDR2 from the germline V gene are GTSNPN and SVGIG (reference sequence). The CDR3 sequence: CAWSSRGEAFF. In DNA form, the CDR3 reads TGTGCCTGGAGTTCCAGGGGTGAAGCTTTCTTT.

The gene calls are TRBV5-4 and TRBJ2-2; possibly TRBD2 for D (7 bases). Germline V CDR1 and CDR2: SGHNT, YYREEE (reference sequence). V was clipped by 5 bases and J by 1 base, with 21 bases between them. CDR3 length: 18 amino acids. In nucleotides, the CDR3 is TGTGCCAGCAGTGGACAGCCGGGAGGTTATGGGAACACCGGGGAGCTGTTTTTT. Residues: CASSGQPGGYGNTGELFF. The full variable domain, rest sourced from reference TRBV5-4 and TRBJ2-2, is ETGVTQSPTHLIKTRGQQVTLRCSSQSGHNTVSWYQQALGQGPQFIFQYYREEENGRGNFPPRFSGLQFPNYSSELNVNALELDDSALYLCASSGQPGGYGNTGELFFGEGSRLTVL.

The rearrangement uses TRBV19 and TRBJ1-2, with D perhaps matching TRBD1 (6 bases). Per germline, CDR1 LNHDA and CDR2 SQIVND (reference sequence). CDR3 length: 12 residues. Trimming stripped 7 bases from V and 8 bases from J, with 14 bases between. The CDR3: CASITGTRGYTF. The DNA of the CDR3 is TGTGCCAGTATTACAGGGACGCGCGGCTACACCTTC. Complete variable domain (other parts from reference TRBV19 and TRBJ1-2): DGGITQSPKYLFRKEGQNVTLSCEQNLNHDAMYWYRQDPGQGLRLIYYSQIVNDFQKGDIAEGYSVSREKKESFPLTVTSAQKNPTAFYLCASITGTRGYTFGSGTRLTVV.

The chain is built from TRBV9 and TRBJ2-2; possibly TRBD2 for D (5 bases). V lost 2 bases to trimming and J lost 4 bases, with 12 bases between them. The CDR3 spans 15 residues. Germline V gives CDR1 SGDLS, CDR2 YYNGEE. In DNA, the CDR3 is TGTGCCAGCAGCGTGGACTCCTGGAGCACCGGGGAGCTGTTTTTT. This sequence encodes CASSVDSWSTGELFF.

The chain combines TRBV5-4 with TRBJ2-3; tentative D call: TRBD1 (5 bases). Germline CDR1 is SGHNT and CDR2 is YYREEE (reference sequence). The V and J ends lost 4 bases and 5 bases respectively, with 8 bases between them. This CDR3 comprises 12 residues. The CDR3 is CASSVDRDTQYF. The CDR3 DNA follows: TGTGCCAGCAGCGTTGACAGAGATACGCAGTATTTT.

V is TRBV5-1 and J is TRBJ1-1, with a possible D match to TRBD1 (5 bases). The CDR3 is 14 residues long. The ends were cut back, 2 bases at V and 0 bases at J, with 8 bases in the middle. Germline CDR1 reads SGHRS; CDR2 reads YFSETQ. CDR3 protein: CASSLGALNTEAFF. The DNA of the CDR3 is TGCGCCAGCAGCTTAGGGGCCCTGAACACTGAAGCTTTCTTT.

The chain recombines TRBV7-6 with TRBJ2-3; tentatively, D is TRBD2 (6 bases). Germline V gives CDR1 SGHVS, CDR2 FNYEAQ. This CDR3 spans 13 amino acids. V was shortened by 5 bases and J by 7 bases, with 13 bases between the two germline ends. The CDR3 reads CASSPTGGNTQYF. CDR3 coding DNA: TGTGCCAGCAGCCCTACCGGAGGGAATACGCAGTATTTT.